Listed below are T cell receptor beta chains from one sample, sequenced in a study of T cells in Graves' hyperthyroidism and ophthalmopathy. From the multiplex PCR reads, TCRdb called clonotypes with MiXCR, one entry per CDR3 protein. The sample yields roughly 750,000 distinct CDR3 sequences, around 15% seen once. Specimen: blood. These receptors were obtained from a man in his late teens or twenties with Graves' hyperthyroidism. CDR3s include the opening cysteine and the closing phenylalanine or tryptophan.

TRBV28 CASTLPGSLGYNEQFF
TRBV24-1 CATSEGDRGLEETQYF
TRBV27 CASSRHRSNEQFF
TRBV3-1 CASSQVGTTGELFF
TRBV7-6 CASSRIIGQGNNEQFF
TRBV10-3 CAIGGGYEQYF
TRBV20-1 CSAKRGRTEAFF
TRBV3-1 CASSRETSGRETQYF
TRBV7-2 CASSFGRWAKNIRYF
TRBV10-2 CASSELPGPNEKLFF
TRBV19 CASAAGLAGVHSYNEQFF
TRBV20-1 CSAPRDGGSPLHF
TRBV5-1 CASSPLGTSLHGQFF
TRBV12-3/TRBV12-4 CASSFMRGANRPQHF
TRBV20-1 CSARGQGLAPVHEQYF
TRBV6-2/TRBV6-3 CASSSRPLANYYEQYF